The clone carrying this T cell receptor beta chain showed up just once. Antigen: not known. This CDR3 contains 13 residues. Germline values: CDR1 SGDLS, CDR2 YYNGEE. V lost 3 bases, J lost 0 bases, and 7 bases lay in between. In the PCR, 60 Vbeta and 13 Jbeta primers were used. Here immunoSEQ multiplex PCR was the method, and the copy in TCRdb shows in-frame clones only, minus some. This sample has tens of thousands of clones, with around 72% found just once. These data are taken from a study of cytomegalovirus exposure and HLA in healthy donors. Overall study context: Genotyping showed roughly 86% of some 400 donors falling in the Caucasian-associated ancestry cluster. General study findings and limits: At a 0.05 false discovery rate, a later analysis found roughly 17,000 TCR beta sequences to be associated with HLA alleles. As a later analysis showed, a missense DCLRE1C variant was linked to trimming of TCR beta V- and J-genes.

The clonotype originates from a woman aged 45-65 years in good health and CMV-seropositive. The specimen was PBMCs. This chain joins TRBV9 and TRBJ2-7, with D hard to call. CDR3 coding DNA: TGTGCCAGCAGCGAGTCCAGCTCCTACGAGCAGTACTTC. It specifies CASSESSSYEQYF.